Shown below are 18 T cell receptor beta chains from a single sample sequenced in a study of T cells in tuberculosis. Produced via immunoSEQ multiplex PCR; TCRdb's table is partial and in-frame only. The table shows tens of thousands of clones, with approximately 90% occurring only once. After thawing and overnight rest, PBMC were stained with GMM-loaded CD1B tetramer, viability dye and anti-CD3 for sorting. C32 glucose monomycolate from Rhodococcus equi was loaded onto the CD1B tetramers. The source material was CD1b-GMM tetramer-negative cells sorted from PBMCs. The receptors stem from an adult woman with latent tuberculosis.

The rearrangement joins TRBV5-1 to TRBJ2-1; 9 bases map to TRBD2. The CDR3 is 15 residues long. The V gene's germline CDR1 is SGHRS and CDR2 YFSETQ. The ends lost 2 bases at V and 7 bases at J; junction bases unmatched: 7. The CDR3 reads CASSLVAGVGNEQFF. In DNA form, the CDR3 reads TGCGCCAGCAGCTTAGTAGCGGGGGTTGGGAATGAGCAGTTCTTC.

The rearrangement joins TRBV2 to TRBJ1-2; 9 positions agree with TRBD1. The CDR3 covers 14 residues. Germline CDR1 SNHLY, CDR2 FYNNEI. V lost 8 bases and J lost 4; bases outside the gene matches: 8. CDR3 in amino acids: CASLQGQGIYGYTF. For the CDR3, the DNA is TGTGCCAGCCTCCAGGGACAGGGAATCTATGGCTACACCTTC.

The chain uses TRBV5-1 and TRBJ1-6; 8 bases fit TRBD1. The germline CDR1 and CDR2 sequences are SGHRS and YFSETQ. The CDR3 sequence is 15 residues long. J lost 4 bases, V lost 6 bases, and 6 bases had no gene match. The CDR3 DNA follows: TGCGCCAGCAAGGACAGGGAGAAGTATAATTCACCCCTCCACTTT. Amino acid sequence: CASKDREKYNSPLHF.

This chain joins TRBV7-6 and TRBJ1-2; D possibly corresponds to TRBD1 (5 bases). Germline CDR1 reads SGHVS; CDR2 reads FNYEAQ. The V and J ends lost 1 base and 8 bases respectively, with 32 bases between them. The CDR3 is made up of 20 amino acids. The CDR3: CASSLVTAVVDLGPHGGYTF. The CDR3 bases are TGTGCCAGCAGCTTAGTGACTGCTGTGGTGGATTTGGGGCCTCATGGAGGCTACACCTTC.

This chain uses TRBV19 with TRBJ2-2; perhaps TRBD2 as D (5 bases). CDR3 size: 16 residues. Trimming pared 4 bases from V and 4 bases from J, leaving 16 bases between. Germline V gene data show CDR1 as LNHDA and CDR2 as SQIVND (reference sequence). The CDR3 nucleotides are TGTGCCAGTAGTACCGCAGGAGGAGTTGGCACCGGGGAGCTGTTTTTT. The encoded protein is CASSTAGGVGTGELFF. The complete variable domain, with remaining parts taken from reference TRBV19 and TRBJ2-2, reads DGGITQSPKYLFRKEGQNVTLSCEQNLNHDAMYWYRQDPGQGLRLIYYSQIVNDFQKGDIAEGYSVSREKKESFPLTVTSAQKNPTAFYLCASSTAGGVGTGELFFGEGSRLTVL.

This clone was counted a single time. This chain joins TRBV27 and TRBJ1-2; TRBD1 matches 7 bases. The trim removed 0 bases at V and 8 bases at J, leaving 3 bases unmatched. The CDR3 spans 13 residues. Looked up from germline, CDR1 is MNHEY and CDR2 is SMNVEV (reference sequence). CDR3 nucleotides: TGTGCCAGCAGTTTATCAGGACAGGTCGGCTACACCTTC. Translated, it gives CASSLSGQVGYTF.

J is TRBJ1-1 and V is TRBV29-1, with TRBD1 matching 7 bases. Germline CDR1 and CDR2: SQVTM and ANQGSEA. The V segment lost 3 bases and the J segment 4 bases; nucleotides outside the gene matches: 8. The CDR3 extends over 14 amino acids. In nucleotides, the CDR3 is TGCAGCGTTGACGGAGAGACAGGGCGCACTGAAGCTTTCTTT. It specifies CSVDGETGRTEAFF.

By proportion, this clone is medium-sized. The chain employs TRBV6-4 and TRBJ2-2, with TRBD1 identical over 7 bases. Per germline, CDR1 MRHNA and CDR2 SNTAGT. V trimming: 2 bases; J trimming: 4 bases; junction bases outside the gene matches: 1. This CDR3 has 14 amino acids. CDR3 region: CASSDQGVTGELFF. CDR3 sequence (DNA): TGTGCCAGCAGTGACCAGGGGGTCACCGGGGAGCTGTTTTTT.

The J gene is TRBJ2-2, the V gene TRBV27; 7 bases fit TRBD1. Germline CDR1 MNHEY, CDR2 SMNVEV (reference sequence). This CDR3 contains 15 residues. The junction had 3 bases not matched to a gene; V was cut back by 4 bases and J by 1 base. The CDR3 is CASSSNRGNTGELFF. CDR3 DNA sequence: TGTGCCAGCAGTTCGAACAGGGGGAACACCGGGGAGCTGTTTTTT.

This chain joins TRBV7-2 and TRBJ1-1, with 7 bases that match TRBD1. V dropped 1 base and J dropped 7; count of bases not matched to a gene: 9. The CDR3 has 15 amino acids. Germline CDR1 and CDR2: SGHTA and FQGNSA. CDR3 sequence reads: CASSLETGRDSEAFF. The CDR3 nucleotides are TGTGCCAGCAGCTTAGAGACAGGGCGGGATAGTGAAGCTTTCTTT.

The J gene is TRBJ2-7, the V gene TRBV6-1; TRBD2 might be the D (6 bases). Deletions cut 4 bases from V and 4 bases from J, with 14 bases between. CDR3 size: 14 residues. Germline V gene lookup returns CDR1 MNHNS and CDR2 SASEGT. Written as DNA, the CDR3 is TGTGCCAGCAGTGTGGAGGGTCGACCATACGAGCAGTACGTC. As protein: CASSVEGRPYEQYV.

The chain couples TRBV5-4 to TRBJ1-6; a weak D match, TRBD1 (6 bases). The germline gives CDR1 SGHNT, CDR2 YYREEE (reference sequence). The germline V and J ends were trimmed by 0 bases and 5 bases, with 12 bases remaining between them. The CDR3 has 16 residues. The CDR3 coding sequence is TGTGCCAGCAGCTTGGCCCCTGGACAGAATAATTCACCCCTCCACTTT. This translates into CASSLAPGQNNSPLHF. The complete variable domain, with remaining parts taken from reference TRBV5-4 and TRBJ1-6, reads ETGVTQSPTHLIKTRGQQVTLRCSSQSGHNTVSWYQQALGQGPQFIFQYYREEENGRGNFPPRFSGLQFPNYSSELNVNALELDDSALYLCASSLAPGQNNSPLHFGNGTRLTVT.

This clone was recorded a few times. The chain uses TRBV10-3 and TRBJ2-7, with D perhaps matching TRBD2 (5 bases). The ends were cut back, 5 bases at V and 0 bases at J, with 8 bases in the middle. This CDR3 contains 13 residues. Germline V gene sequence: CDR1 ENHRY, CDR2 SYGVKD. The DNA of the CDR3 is TGTGCCATCAGTCCCGGGATCTCCTACGAGCAGTACGTC. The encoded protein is CAISPGISYEQYV.

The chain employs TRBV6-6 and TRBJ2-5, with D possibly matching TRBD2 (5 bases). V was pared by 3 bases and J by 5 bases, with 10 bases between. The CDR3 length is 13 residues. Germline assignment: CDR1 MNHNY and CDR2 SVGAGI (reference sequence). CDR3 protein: CASSYDGLETQYF. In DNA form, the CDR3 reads TGTGCCAGCAGTTATGACGGACTTGAGACCCAGTACTTC.

The CDR3 sequence: CASSTRTSGGETQYF. As DNA, the CDR3 is TGTGCCAGCAGCACGCGGACTAGCGGGGGAGAGACCCAGTACTTC. The V and J genes are TRBV11-2 and TRBJ2-5, with 13 positions matching TRBD2. This CDR3 has 15 residues. The J segment lost 4 bases and the V segment lost 5 bases, leaving 4 bases of the junction unmatched. Germline lookup yields CDR1 SGHAT and CDR2 FQNNGV. Together with reference TRBV11-2 and TRBJ2-5, the CDR3 gives the full variable domain: EAGVAQSPRYKIIEKRQSVAFWCNPISGHATLYWYQQILGQGPKLLIQFQNNGVVDDSQLPKDRFSAERLKGVDSTLKIQPAKLEDSAVYLCASSTRTSGGETQYFGPGTRLLVL.

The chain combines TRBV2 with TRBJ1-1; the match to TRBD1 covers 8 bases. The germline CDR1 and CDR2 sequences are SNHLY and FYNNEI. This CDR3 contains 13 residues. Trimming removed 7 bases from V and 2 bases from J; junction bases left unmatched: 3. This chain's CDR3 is CASTDRGNTEAFF. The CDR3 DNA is TGTGCCAGCACCGACAGGGGTAACACTGAAGCTTTCTTT.

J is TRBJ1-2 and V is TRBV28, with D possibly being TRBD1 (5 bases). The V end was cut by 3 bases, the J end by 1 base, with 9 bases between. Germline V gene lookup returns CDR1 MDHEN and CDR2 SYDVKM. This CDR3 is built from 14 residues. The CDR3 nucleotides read TGTGCCAGCAGTTTCCAGGGTTTTAACTATGGCTACACCTTC. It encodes CASSFQGFNYGYTF.

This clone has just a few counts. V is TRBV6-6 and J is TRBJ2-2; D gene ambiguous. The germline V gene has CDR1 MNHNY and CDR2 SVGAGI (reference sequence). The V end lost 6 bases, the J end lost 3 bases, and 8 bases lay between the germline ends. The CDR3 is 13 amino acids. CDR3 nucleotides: TGTGCCAGCAGCCCTCGCGACACCGGGGAGCTGTTTTTT. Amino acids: CASSPRDTGELFF.